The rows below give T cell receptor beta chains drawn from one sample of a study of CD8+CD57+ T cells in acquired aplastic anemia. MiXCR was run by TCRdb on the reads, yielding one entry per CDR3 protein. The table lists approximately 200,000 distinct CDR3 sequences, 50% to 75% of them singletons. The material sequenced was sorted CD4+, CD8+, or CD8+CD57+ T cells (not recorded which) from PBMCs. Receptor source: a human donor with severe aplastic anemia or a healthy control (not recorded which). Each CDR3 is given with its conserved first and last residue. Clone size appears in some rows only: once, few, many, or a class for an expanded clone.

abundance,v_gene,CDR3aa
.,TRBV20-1,CSAKIRSPSTGELFF
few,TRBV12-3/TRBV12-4,CASSYVSRGSGTQYF
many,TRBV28,CASREEWGIYGYTF
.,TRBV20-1,CSARELPSSEQYF
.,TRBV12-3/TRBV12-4,CASSHGQGSYEQYF
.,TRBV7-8,CASSLSGPDTIYF
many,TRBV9,CASSVARDRVKETQYF
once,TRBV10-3,CAIRVLETQYF
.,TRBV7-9,CASSLAKGDTQYF
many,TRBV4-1,CASSQDKAGRTYEQYF
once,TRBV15,CATSPRTGTNEKLFF
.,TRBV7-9,CASSLVARLAGPYEQYF
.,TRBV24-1,CATGDRVNEQFF
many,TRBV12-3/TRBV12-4,CASQGMNTEAFF
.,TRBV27,CASSSIRDKLYGYTF